These T cell receptor beta chains were read from a single sample in a study of blood T cells in healthy people across ages. TCRdb independently ran MiXCR on the 5' RACE reads; one entry per CDR3 protein. Among fewer than 1 million distinct CDR3 sequences listed, 40% to 50% were seen once. The specimen was blood. These receptors were taken from a man in his sixties in good health. The CDR3 runs from the conserved cysteine through the conserved F or W.

>17|TRBV12-3/TRBV12-4
CASSLRMSASGWDTQYF
>14|TRBV28
CASRAGRNNYGYTF
>14|TRBV29-1
CSGTPSGLYNEQFF
>16|TRBV7-2
CASSLAGTTTNYGYTF
>18|TRBV15
CVTSTGTSGGGTKNIQYF
>15|TRBV6-1
CASTTSRTSTDTQYF
>15|TRBV7-3
CASSSPSGGRNEQFF
>15|TRBV5-1
CASSLAKTVQETQYF
>15|TRBV4-3
CASSQELAGVNEQFF
>16|TRBV12-5
CASGLVLGQGIETQYF
>17|TRBV7-6
CASSPQAGTGYTDTQYF
>13|TRBV4-1
CASSEVGGNTIYF
>14|TRBV9
CASSVGEGEEKLFF
>12|TRBV12-3/TRBV12-4
CASARNGETQYF
>14|TRBV20-1
CSAQNQGAKNEQYF
>12|TRBV30
CAWGGDSNEQFF
>14|TRBV6-1
CASSVGLAKNIQYF
>15|TRBV4-3
CASSQDREAYYGYTF
>14|TRBV12-3/TRBV12-4
CASRSPRGTGELFF
>15|TRBV4-1
CASSVSGGPYNEQFF
>18|TRBV20-1
CSARGSGTGVGTSYGYTF
>16|TRBV5-5
CASSLGELTTVYEQYF
>13|TRBV6-1
CASRERIQETQYF
>15|TRBV20-1
CSARAGTGYRTEAFF
>16|TRBV7-9
CASSSGGQSSYNEQFF
>14|TRBV13
CASRRDRSAGEQYF
>21|TRBV12-3/TRBV12-4
CASSLLRYSGGHKVVYNEQFF
>13|TRBV27
CASSLREGDEQYF
>16|TRBV7-9
CASSLYGGGAVHEQFF
>16|TRBV15
CATSRGKQGKNTEAFF
>16|TRBV25-1
CASSDNGRGSYNEQFF
>12|TRBV20-1
CSASYQGCGYTF
>15|TRBV6-2/TRBV6-3
CASTLLWEPHQPQHF
>16|TRBV5-1
CASSLGGTGGKYEQYF
>17|TRBV5-1
CASSPQGTVVSANVLTF
>15|TRBV20-1
CSAKPPSGGLDTQYF
>14|TRBV29-1
CSVARSSSYNEQFF
>12|TRBV20-1
CSVETGATEAFF
>17|TRBV5-5
CASSYGRGTGEQETQYF
>15|TRBV6-5
CASSYSIAKTYEQYF